This T cell receptor (beta chain) was profiled in a study of shared clonotypes between healthy human individuals. Regarding this clone: The antigen remains unidentified.

V gave up 6 bases and J gave up 1 base, with 12 bases separating them. Germline loops: CDR1 KGHSH, CDR2 LQKENI. The CDR3 is 14 amino acids. Study-wide results and caveats: Sequencing depth was expected to affect clonotype sharing among donors.

TCRdb keeps only in-frame clones here, not all; method: immunoSEQ multiplex PCR. The repertoire holds 230,000 or so clones, with approximately 65% as singletons. The receptor's source is a man under 40 in good health. The sequencing input was memory CD4+ T cells sorted from blood. Documented subset: CD45RA-negative fraction. This chain connects TRBV18 to TRBJ1-1; no clear D. The CDR3 loop is CASSSTRSNTEAFF. The CDR3 nucleotides are TGTGCCAGCTCGTCGACGCGGTCGAACACTGAAGCTTTCTTT. Full variable domain (remainder filled in from reference TRBV18 and TRBJ1-1): NAGVMQNPRHLVRRRGQEARLRCSPMKGHSHVYWYRQLPEEGLKFMVYLQKENIIDESGMPKERFSAEFPKEGPSILRIQQVVRGDSAAYFCASSSTRSNTEAFFGQGTRLTVV.